The rows below give T cell receptor beta chains drawn from one sample of a study of early T cells in non-severe SARS-CoV-2 infection. Each CDR3 protein gets one entry after TCRdb re-called the 5' RACE reads with MiXCR. The sample gives about 64,000 distinct CDR3 sequences, about 11% of which show up once; less than 3.5% is in the top ten. The sequencing here drew on whole blood, taken at baseline. The receptor source for this set is an adult who was a healthcare worker with PCR-confirmed SARS-CoV-2 infection or an uninfected control (not recorded which). Each CDR3 is given with its conserved first and last residue. A D gene is named only where the DNA matches it firmly.

v_gene	j_gene	d_gene	CDR3aa
TRBV5-4	TRBJ2-5	.	CASSLEGGAQETQYF
TRBV12-3/TRBV12-4	TRBJ2-7	.	CASSLYNWEQYF
TRBV27	TRBJ2-1	TRBD2	CASAWDYRSYNEQFF
TRBV4-3	TRBJ2-2	.	CASSQDPATNTGELFF
TRBV7-3	TRBJ1-1	TRBD1	CASSSLDRGNTEAFF
TRBV7-2	TRBJ2-7	.	CASSLTRSEQYF
TRBV20-1	TRBJ2-7	.	CSANRDSADEQYF
TRBV6-5	TRBJ2-3	.	CASRVREIVTDTQYF
TRBV19	TRBJ2-3	.	CASRRGGPTDTQYF
TRBV7-9	TRBJ2-7	TRBD1	CAVGFRDSYEQYF
TRBV30	TRBJ2-3	.	CAWGQDDTDTQYF
TRBV10-1	TRBJ2-3	TRBD1	CASGTAGTDTQYF
TRBV30	TRBJ1-5	TRBD1	CAWSVGGYQPQHF
TRBV20-1	TRBJ2-1	TRBD2	CSARDRGTSPGNEQFF
TRBV20-1	TRBJ2-3	TRBD2	CSAHAMGLAGLDTQYF
TRBV12-3/TRBV12-4	TRBJ2-4	.	CASSLAIGGGYNIQYF
TRBV20-1	TRBJ1-2	TRBD1	CSARSGGYGYTF
TRBV7-2	TRBJ2-1	.	CASSLAGGNEQFF
TRBV11-2	TRBJ2-2	.	CASSLEEIGRAPATGELFF
TRBV12-3/TRBV12-4	TRBJ2-2	TRBD1	CASSLGQTAVELFF
TRBV18	TRBJ2-5	.	CASSPSGIQETQYF
TRBV3-2	TRBJ2-1	.	CASSPGTSGDYPSSYNEQFF
TRBV19	TRBJ2-7	.	CASEPLQDGYEQYF
TRBV20-1	TRBJ2-3	.	CSAIPYGLDRTDTQYF
TRBV6-2/TRBV6-3	TRBJ1-1	.	CASSYPTGNTEAFF
TRBV7-2	TRBJ2-1	.	CASSLEGYPYNEQFF
TRBV20-1	TRBJ2-3	TRBD1	CSARDDGQGFTDTQYF
TRBV9	TRBJ2-3	TRBD2	CASSVGRGGTDTQYF
TRBV6-1	TRBJ2-7	.	CASSEEPHYEQYF
TRBV24-1	TRBJ2-1	.	CATSDPDRPGGEQFF
TRBV20-1	TRBJ2-5	.	CSARGDGAWDLETQYF
TRBV30	TRBJ1-5	.	CACNWGSNQPQHF
TRBV19	TRBJ2-7	TRBD1	CASSTIGTAYEQYF
TRBV20-1	TRBJ1-1	TRBD1	CSATRPDRQAFF
TRBV27	TRBJ2-3	.	CASSPTGLVGTDTQYF
TRBV5-6	TRBJ1-5	.	CASSLGTANQPQHF
TRBV11-2	TRBJ2-2	.	CASSETTGELFF
TRBV7-9	TRBJ2-7	.	CASSLGPSYEQYF
TRBV7-9	TRBJ2-5	.	CASSLGWGGQETQYF
TRBV7-6	TRBJ1-2	.	CASSLAVGYGYTF
TRBV4-1	TRBJ1-1	.	CASSQEGYSDTEAFF
TRBV9	TRBJ2-6	.	CASGIGHPSGANVLTF
TRBV12-3/TRBV12-4	TRBJ2-5	TRBD1	CASSPTGSGQETQYF
TRBV20-1	TRBJ2-2	TRBD2	CSARGAGENTGELFF
TRBV10-3	TRBJ1-2	TRBD1	CAIRGDRDHDGYTF
TRBV20-1	TRBJ2-7	.	CSASILDYEQYF
TRBV7-3	TRBJ1-6	.	CASSLELTGHSPLHF
TRBV12-3/TRBV12-4	TRBJ1-1	TRBD1	CASSPSNRGWTEAFF
TRBV6-6	TRBJ2-2	.	CASRGTTGELFF
TRBV12-3/TRBV12-4	TRBJ1-3	.	CASSKDLRGSGNTIYF
TRBV7-9	TRBJ2-7	.	CASSIKGGDEQYF
TRBV7-9	TRBJ2-7	.	CASSLPNTGGGEQYF
TRBV11-2	TRBJ2-1	.	CASSLWRWRQYNEQFF